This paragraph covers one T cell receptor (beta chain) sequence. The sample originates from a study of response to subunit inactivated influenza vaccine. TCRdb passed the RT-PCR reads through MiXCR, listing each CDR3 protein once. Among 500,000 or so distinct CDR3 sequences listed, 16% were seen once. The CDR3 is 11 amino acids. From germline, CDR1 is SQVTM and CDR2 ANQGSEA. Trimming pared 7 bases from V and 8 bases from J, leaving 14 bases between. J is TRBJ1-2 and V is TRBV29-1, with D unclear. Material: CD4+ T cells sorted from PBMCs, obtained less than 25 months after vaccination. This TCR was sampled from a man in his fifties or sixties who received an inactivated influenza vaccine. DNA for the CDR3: TGCAGCGACATGGCCTTGGAGGGCTACACCTTC. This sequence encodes CSDMALEGYTF. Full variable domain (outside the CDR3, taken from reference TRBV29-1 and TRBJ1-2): SAVISQKPSRDICQRGTSLTIQCQVDSQVTMMFWYRQQPGQSLTLIATANQGSEATYESGFVIDKFPISRPNLTFSTLTVSNMSPEDSSIYLCSDMALEGYTFGSGTRLTVV.